This T cell receptor (beta chain) derives from a study of Ad26.COV2.S vaccination and SARS-CoV-2 variants. At the level of the study: Ad26.COV2.S given intramuscularly, once or twice 56 days apart.

Treatment denoted: about 20 received Ad26.COV2.S at low or high dose, single or two shots; roughly 5 received placebo; per-sample allocation not given. Sample collection was performed on day 63 after the first vaccine or placebo injection. Germline assignment: CDR1 SNHLY and CDR2 FYNNEI. The CDR3 has 17 amino acids. The ends were cut back, 2 bases at V and 2 bases at J, with 18 bases in the middle. This table comes from immunoSEQ multiplex PCR, and its TCRdb copy is limited to in-frame clones, with some not included. The data show hundreds of thousands of clones, roughly 84% seen once. The chain has TRBV2 and TRBJ2-5; possibly TRBD2 for D (5 bases). This receptor was obtained from a person aged 18 to 65 who received the Ad26.COV2.S COVID-19 vaccine or a placebo. The specimen was peripheral blood, collected in a trial of Ad26.COV2.S vaccine versus placebo. The CDR3 loop reads CASSEPLEGLGQETQYF. DNA of the CDR3: TGTGCCAGCAGTGAACCTCTTGAGGGCCTTGGGCAAGAGACCCAGTACTTC.